What follows are 23 T cell receptor beta chains derived from one specimen sequenced in a study of vaccination and CD4 T cells after COVID-19. Treatment specified: approximately nine-day PBMC culture with coronavirus spike peptide pools or control peptides (ViraFEST assay). These receptors are not linked to any known antigen. At the Johns Hopkins FTIC core, DNA taken from cultured CD4+ T cells was sequenced by way of the Oncomine TCR Beta short-read assay. TCRdb analysed the PCR reads with MiXCR anew, one entry per CDR3 protein. Among some 15,000 distinct CDR3 sequences listed, under 25% were seen once. The sequencing input was cultured CD4+ T cells from blood. Receptor source: a human donor with COVID-19.

The V and J genes are TRBV4-2 and TRBJ1-5, with D maybe TRBD1 (6 bases). V lost 0 bases and J 3 bases, leaving 12 bases between the germline ends. The germline V gene has CDR1 LGHNA and CDR2 YNFKEQ. The CDR3 contains 16 residues. The CDR3 is CASSQDDRGANQPQHF. The DNA of the CDR3 is TGTGCCAGCAGCCAAGATGACCGGGGGGCCAATCAGCCCCAGCATTTT.

The chain has TRBV10-3 and TRBJ2-5; D gene ambiguous. The CDR3 is 13 residues long. Germline values: CDR1 ENHRY, CDR2 SYGVKD. Trimming shortened V by 10 bases and J by 2 bases, and 14 bases separated the two germline ends. CDR3 nucleotides: TGTGCCACCAGATCGGTGATACAAGAGACCCAGTACTTC. Encoded protein: CATRSVIQETQYF.

CDR3: CASSEGGTNQETQYF. CDR3 DNA sequence: TGTGCCAGCAGTGAAGGGGGGACTAATCAAGAGACCCAGTACTTC. The chain uses TRBV2 and TRBJ2-5; 7 bases match TRBD2. The germline gives CDR1 SNHLY, CDR2 FYNNEI. The CDR3 is 15 amino acids. J gave up 2 bases and V 1 base, and 4 bases lay outside the gene matches.

This clonotype was found a few times. This rearrangement joins TRBV20-1 to TRBJ2-5, with D unresolved. Per germline, CDR1 DFQATT and CDR2 SNEGSKA (reference sequence). The CDR3 runs to 12 residues. The CDR3: CSVRVGQETQYF. The CDR3 DNA is TGCAGCGTCAGAGTGGGGCAAGAGACCCAGTACTTC.

This clonotype is judged medium-sized (0.01 to 0.1%). The genes are TRBV29-1 and TRBJ1-5; TRBD1 might be the D (6 bases). V shed 7 bases and J shed 3 bases, with 13 bases lying between them. The CDR3 sequence is 13 residues long. From germline, CDR1 is SQVTM and CDR2 ANQGSEA. The CDR3 is CSARDNYNQPQHF. CDR3 sequence (DNA): TGCAGCGCCCGGGACAACTACAATCAGCCCCAGCATTTT.

This clonotype was seen only once. CDR3 nucleotides: TGTGCCAGCAGCCCCGGGGGAGGGAGGGCCACTGAAGCTTTCTTT. This codes for CASSPGGGRATEAFF. The chain links TRBV7-8 to TRBJ1-1; a possible D gene is TRBD1 (5 bases). The germline V gene has CDR1 SGHVS and CDR2 FQNEAQ. The length of the CDR3 is 15 residues. V lost 5 bases, J lost 4 bases, and 17 bases lay in between.

This clonotype showed up just a few times. J is TRBJ2-2 and V is TRBV2; TRBD2 matches at 9 bases. With 2 bases clipped from V and 7 bases from J, the junction kept 8 bases outside the gene matches. This CDR3 comprises 16 residues. Germline values: CDR1 SNHLY, CDR2 FYNNEI. CDR3: CASSELAGPPVGELFF. The CDR3 DNA follows: TGTGCCAGCAGTGAACTAGCGGGGCCCCCGGTCGGGGAGCTGTTTTTT.

This clonotype was counted between two and nine times. The V and J genes are TRBV29-1 and TRBJ1-2, with D possibly being TRBD1 (5 bases). The germline gives CDR1 SQVTM, CDR2 ANQGSEA. The V and J ends lost 4 bases and 6 bases respectively, with 9 bases between them. The CDR3 spans 11 residues. Here the CDR3 reads CSVGGADGYTF. The CDR3 DNA follows: TGCAGCGTTGGTGGGGCAGATGGCTACACCTTC.

This clonotype was counted a few times. The V and J genes are TRBV10-3 and TRBJ2-4; 12 bases line up with TRBD2. CDR3 length equals 19 residues. Germline values: CDR1 ENHRY, CDR2 SYGVKD. V was clipped by 2 bases and J by 0 bases; unmatched bases: 8. CDR3 region: CAISEPSGGAGGAKNIQYF. CDR3 nucleotide sequence: TGTGCCATCAGTGAGCCTAGCGGGGGGGCCGGCGGAGCCAAAAACATTCAGTACTTC.

CDR3 DNA sequence: TGTGCCAGCAGCCAGGACCCCCGCTCTGGTAGCTTGGACTCCGAGCAGTACTTC. Translating gives CASSQDPRSGSLDSEQYF. The chain is built from TRBV6-1 and TRBJ2-7, with D possibly TRBD2 on 5 matching bases. The germline V gene has CDR1 MNHNS and CDR2 SASEGT. The V gene lost 6 bases and the J gene lost 6 bases, with 30 bases spanning the gap. The CDR3 contains 18 residues.

The sample holds a few counts of this clonotype. The chain recombines TRBV6-2 or TRBV6-3 with TRBJ2-2, with 14 bases matching TRBD2. Germline loops: CDR1 MNHEY, CDR2 SVGEGT. Trimming removed 6 bases from V and 8 bases from J; junction bases left unmatched: 8. The CDR3 contains 16 residues. The CDR3: CASRTTSGGARGELFF. In nucleotides, the CDR3 is TGTGCCAGCAGAACGACTAGCGGGGGGGCTCGAGGGGAGCTGTTTTTT.

The rearrangement joins TRBV6-1 to TRBJ2-3; 10 bases align to TRBD2. V dropped 8 bases and J dropped 3; count of bases not matched to a gene: 2. This CDR3 spans 13 amino acids. Germline V lookup: CDR1 MNHNS, CDR2 SASEGT. The chain's CDR3 is CASGSGGTDTQYF. The CDR3 DNA sequence: TGTGCCAGCGGTAGCGGGGGGACAGATACGCAGTATTTT.

V is TRBV9 and J is TRBJ2-3; 8 nucleotides align to TRBD2. V gave up 6 bases and J gave up 3 bases; unmatched junction bases: 9. Germline V gene sequence: CDR1 SGDLS, CDR2 YYNGEE. This CDR3 contains 15 residues. The CDR3 nucleotides read TGTGCCAGCAACCGCCGGGGGGGGGCGACAGATACGCAGTATTTT. Its translation: CASNRRGGATDTQYF.

The V and J genes are TRBV19 and TRBJ2-5, with 8 bases identical to TRBD2. The J segment lost 2 bases and the V segment lost 3 bases, leaving 5 bases of the junction unmatched. This CDR3 is 15 amino acids long. CDR1 is LNHDA, CDR2 SQIVND, per germline (reference sequence). The CDR3: CASSIPGGRQETQYF. The CDR3 nucleotides are TGTGCCAGTAGTATTCCGGGGGGGCGTCAAGAGACCCAGTACTTC. The complete variable domain, with remaining parts taken from reference TRBV19 and TRBJ2-5, reads DGGITQSPKYLFRKEGQNVTLSCEQNLNHDAMYWYRQDPGQGLRLIYYSQIVNDFQKGDIAEGYSVSREKKESFPLTVTSAQKNPTAFYLCASSIPGGRQETQYFGPGTRLLVL.

This clonotype was seen a handful of times. V is TRBV4-3 and J is TRBJ1-2, with D possibly being TRBD1 (6 bases). The CDR3 consists of 19 residues. The ends were cut back, 0 bases at V and 8 bases at J, with 28 bases in the middle. In germline, CDR1 is LGHNA, CDR2 YSLEER. The CDR3 DNA is TGCGCCAGCAGCCAAGATTACGGGTTGGGTGAGGGGGGGAGAGGGGGCTACACCTTC. It specifies CASSQDYGLGEGGRGGYTF.

The count of this clonotype is one. This sequence joins TRBV5-1 and TRBJ1-5, with no clear D. Trimming cost V 0 bases and J 3 bases, with 7 bases left between them. This CDR3 spans 14 amino acids. The V gene's germline CDR1 is SGHRS and CDR2 YFSETQ. CDR3 coding DNA: TGCGCCAGCAGCTTGGAAGGAAACAATCAGCCCCAGCATTTT. Encoded protein: CASSLEGNNQPQHF. The full variable domain, its missing parts supplied by reference TRBV5-1 and TRBJ1-5, is KAGVTQTPRYLIKTRGQQVTLSCSPISGHRSVSWYQQTPGQGLQFLFEYFSETQRNKGNFPGRFSGRQFSNSRSEMNVSTLELGDSALYLCASSLEGNNQPQHFGDGTRLSIL.

The genes are TRBV7-9 and TRBJ2-6; D is unresolved. Germline V gene lookup returns CDR1 SEHNR and CDR2 FQNEAQ (reference sequence). Trimming removed 5 bases at V and 0 bases at J, with 14 bases between. The CDR3 consists of 17 residues. The CDR3 reads CASSPFRADSGANVLTF. CDR3 DNA sequence: TGTGCCAGCAGCCCCTTTCGGGCCGACTCTGGGGCCAACGTCCTGACTTTC.

This rearrangement joins TRBV12-3 or TRBV12-4 to TRBJ1-2; D gene unclear. V was trimmed by 0 bases and J by 2 bases, leaving 7 bases between them. The length of the CDR3 is 14 residues. Here the CDR3 reads CASSLAHGNYGYTF. CDR3 DNA sequence: TGTGCCAGCAGTTTAGCGCACGGAAACTATGGCTACACCTTC.

This clonotype has just a few counts. V is TRBV2 and J is TRBJ2-3; a possible D gene is TRBD2 (7 bases). The CDR3 runs 13 residues. Germline loops: CDR1 SNHLY, CDR2 FYNNEI. Trimming removed 8 bases from V and 2 bases from J, with 11 bases in between. CDR3 amino acids: CASAGDNTDTQYF. The CDR3 bases are TGTGCCAGCGCGGGGGACAACACAGATACGCAGTATTTT.

The chain links TRBV5-4 to TRBJ1-5; 7 positions agree with TRBD1. The length of the CDR3 is 17 residues. Germline CDR1 and CDR2: SGHNT and YYREEE (reference sequence). The trim removed 2 bases at V and 2 bases at J, leaving 10 bases unmatched. The CDR3 region is CASSFLGKGAGNQPQHF. CDR3 in DNA: TGTGCCAGCAGCTTTTTGGGTAAGGGGGCCGGCAATCAGCCCCAGCATTTT.

The rearrangement links TRBV20-1 to TRBJ1-5; 9 positions match TRBD1. Germline V lookup: CDR1 DFQATT, CDR2 SNEGSKA (reference sequence). The CDR3 runs 12 residues. CDR3 sequence (DNA): TGCATTAGGACAGGGGATTATCAGCCCCAGCATTTT. This codes for CIRTGDYQPQHF.

Sample share makes this clonotype medium-sized. V is TRBV27 and J is TRBJ2-2, with D uncertain. V was cut by 6 bases and J by 5 bases, with 10 bases left in between. The CDR3 length is 13 residues. Germline CDR1 MNHEY, CDR2 SMNVEV (reference sequence). This chain's CDR3 is CASSSELTGELFF. DNA for the CDR3: TGTGCCAGCAGCTCGGAGCTGACCGGGGAGCTGTTTTTT.

This clonotype was observed a handful of times. The chain combines TRBV20-1 with TRBJ1-6; the D gene is possibly TRBD1 (5 bases). Trimming shortened V by 5 bases and J by 7 bases, and 18 bases separated the two germline ends. The CDR3 loop spans 15 amino acids. Germline V gives CDR1 DFQATT, CDR2 SNEGSKA (reference sequence). The CDR3 sequence: CSALTTGAGNSPLHF. The CDR3 coding sequence is TGCAGTGCTTTGACTACCGGGGCTGGGAATTCACCCCTCCACTTT.